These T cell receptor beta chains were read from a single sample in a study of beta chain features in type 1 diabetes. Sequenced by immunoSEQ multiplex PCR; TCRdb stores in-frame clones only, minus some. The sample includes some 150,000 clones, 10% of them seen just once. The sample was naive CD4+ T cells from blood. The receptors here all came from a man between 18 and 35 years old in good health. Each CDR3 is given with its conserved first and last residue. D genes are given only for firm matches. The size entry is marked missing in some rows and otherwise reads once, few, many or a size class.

TGTGCCGCCCGAGCACTCTACAATGAGCAGTTCTTC	CAARALYNEQFF	.	.	TRBV6-5	TRBJ2-1
TGTGCCAGCGGTACAGGGAGCTCTGGAAACACCATATATTTT	CASGTGSSGNTIYF	.	.	TRBV27	TRBJ1-3
TGTGCCAGCAGCCAGCGAACCGGGACACCCCTCCACTTT	CASSQRTGTPLHF	.	.	TRBV14	TRBJ1-6
TGTGCCACCTCAATGGTGGGGGGGGCGAACACCGGGGAGCTGTTTTTT	CATSMVGGANTGELFF	TRBD2	few	TRBV2	TRBJ2-2
TGCGCCAGCGGTAGCGGGGGGGGAACAGATACGCAGTATTTT	CASGSGGGTDTQYF	TRBD2	.	TRBV4-3	TRBJ2-3
TGTGCCAGCAGTGAAGGACAGCCAAGCTCCTACGAGCAGTACTTC	CASSEGQPSSYEQYF	.	.	TRBV6-1	TRBJ2-7
TGTGCCAGCAGCAGACGGCGGTTGATGTGGGACACTGAAGCTTTCTTT	CASSRRRLMWDTEAFF	.	few	TRBV21-1	TRBJ1-1
TGTGCCAGTAGTGTACGGACGGGGAACTATGGCTACACCTTC	CASSVRTGNYGYTF	.	once	TRBV19	TRBJ1-2
TGCGCCAGCAGCCCGGGGGGACAGGGCGAGCAGTACTTC	CASSPGGQGEQYF	TRBD1	few	TRBV10-1	TRBJ2-7
TGTGCCAGCTCACCCGCAACAGGGGAGCGCAATCAGCCCCAGCATTTT	CASSPATGERNQPQHF	TRBD1	.	TRBV18	TRBJ1-5
TGTGCCAGTAGCATTGGCAGGGGGCGGGGAGAGCAGTACTTC	CASSIGRGRGEQYF	TRBD1	once	TRBV19	TRBJ2-7
TGTGCCAGCAGTTCCCCAAGCGGCTACGAGCAGTACTTC	CASSSPSGYEQYF	.	.	TRBV28	TRBJ2-7
TGCGCCAGCAGCCAACGAGGACAGGCGAATAATTCACCCCTCCACTTT	CASSQRGQANNSPLHF	TRBD1	few	TRBV4-1	TRBJ1-6
TGTGCCAGCAGTCCCCAATTCCAGGGAAACTTCCCCCTCCACTTT	CASSPQFQGNFPLHF	.	.	TRBV27	TRBJ1-6
TGTGCCAGCAGCTTAGGGGACAGGCCTGAAGCTTTCTTT	CASSLGDRPEAFF	TRBD1	.	TRBV7-6	TRBJ1-1
TGTGCCAGCAGCTTAGCGAGTTCTGGGGCCAACGTCCTGACTTTC	CASSLASSGANVLTF	.	many	TRBV11-2	TRBJ2-6
TGCAGCGTTGTCCCAGAGGACAGATCCTACAATGAGCAGTTCTTC	CSVVPEDRSYNEQFF	.	many	TRBV29-1	TRBJ2-1
TGTGCCAGTAGTATAATGCCGAGCGGCTACACCTTC	CASSIMPSGYTF	.	many	TRBV19	TRBJ1-2
TGTGCCAGCAGCCCCGGTGCGGGGGGTGGGGAGACCCAGTACTTC	CASSPGAGGGETQYF	TRBD2	few	TRBV7-9	TRBJ2-5
TGTGCCAGCAGCGTAGGGGGACTAGCTTACGAGCAGTACTTC	CASSVGGLAYEQYF	TRBD2	few	TRBV9	TRBJ2-7
TGTGCCAGCTCACCACCGGCCGGGTACCAAGAGACCCAGTACTTC	CASSPPAGYQETQYF	.	few	TRBV18	TRBJ2-5
TGTGCCAGCAGTTACTGGGGGCCTCGTGAAAAACTGTTTTTT	CASSYWGPREKLFF	.	.	TRBV6-5	TRBJ1-4
TGTGCCAGCAGCTTAGCTGGTGCAGCGAAGACCCAGTACTTC	CASSLAGAAKTQYF	.	.	TRBV7-2	TRBJ2-5
TGCGCCAGCAGCAGAAGCACAGGGGGGGCCTCCTACGAGCAGTACTTC	CASSRSTGGASYEQYF	.	few	TRBV5-1	TRBJ2-7
TGTGCCAGCAGCCTTCTGGGCCTGCTGAACACTGAAGCTTTCTTT	CASSLLGLLNTEAFF	.	.	TRBV7-9	TRBJ1-1
TGCGCCAGCAGCACGTTCTCAGAGGGTCCCCATGGCTACACCTTC	CASSTFSEGPHGYTF	.	.	TRBV5-1	TRBJ1-2
TGTGCCAGTAGTACCTTAGCGGGGGGGCCGCCCGGGGAGCTGTTTTTT	CASSTLAGGPPGELFF	TRBD2	few	TRBV19	TRBJ2-2
TGTGCCAGCAGTGAGATTACCTCTCGGCCCCAGCATTTT	CASSEITSRPQHF	.	few	TRBV6-5	TRBJ1-5
TGTGCCAGTAGATCCACAGGGCCGGCTAATGAAAAACTGTTTTTT	CASRSTGPANEKLFF	.	.	TRBV19	TRBJ1-4
TGTGCCAGCAGTGATTATACAAATGAGCAGTTCTTC	CASSDYTNEQFF	.	few	TRBV6-4	TRBJ2-1
TGCGCCAGCAGCGCGGGGACTGATCAGCCCCAGCATTTT	CASSAGTDQPQHF	.	.	TRBV5-1	TRBJ1-5
TGCGCCAGCAGCCAGGCCCTTAGCGGGGTCTCCTACGAGCAGTACTTC	CASSQALSGVSYEQYF	TRBD2	.	TRBV5-4	TRBJ2-7
TGCGCCAGCAGCAAACCGGGACTAGCGGGAATCGCCGGGGAGCTGTTTTTT	CASSKPGLAGIAGELFF	TRBD2	.	TRBV5-1	TRBJ2-2
TGCGCCAGCAGCTGGGGGACAGCTAATGAAAAACTGTTTTTT	CASSWGTANEKLFF	TRBD1	.	TRBV5-1	TRBJ1-4
TGTGCCAGCAGTCCCTGGTCCGGCGGTAATCAGCCCCAGCATTTT	CASSPWSGGNQPQHF	.	few	TRBV28	TRBJ1-5
TGTGCCAGCAGGTACACAGCTTCTGGGGCCAACGTCCTGACTTTC	CASRYTASGANVLTF	.	few	TRBV9	TRBJ2-6
TGTGCCAGCAGCTTCGGAGGGGTGGGGAACACTGAAGCTTTCTTT	CASSFGGVGNTEAFF	.	.	TRBV7-6	TRBJ1-1
TGTGCCAGCTCACCATGGGGCAGGGGGGATGATCAGCCCCAGCATTTT	CASSPWGRGDDQPQHF	TRBD1	.	TRBV18	TRBJ1-5
TGTGCCAGCAGCCCCACAGGGGGCTCCTACGAGCAGTACTTC	CASSPTGGSYEQYF	TRBD1	.	TRBV5-4	TRBJ2-7
TGCGCCAGCAGCTTGGCCGGGACAGGGGGAGATGGCTACACCTTC	CASSLAGTGGDGYTF	TRBD1	few	TRBV5-1	TRBJ1-2
TGTGCCAGCAGTTTATTCTACGGTAATTCACCCCTCCACTTT	CASSLFYGNSPLHF	.	.	TRBV27	TRBJ1-6
TGTGCCATCAGTGAGCGAGGGGGCAATGAGCAGTTCTTC	CAISERGGNEQFF	.	few	TRBV10-3	TRBJ2-1
TGTGCCAGCAACGATGGGGCGAAAACCTACGAGCAGTACTTC	CASNDGAKTYEQYF	.	.	TRBV6-5	TRBJ2-7
TGTGCCAGCAGTTTATCCGACCCCCAGACAGGGGGGTTCTACGAGCAGTACTTC	CASSLSDPQTGGFYEQYF	TRBD1	.	TRBV27	TRBJ2-7
TGTGCCACCAGCAGAGCCCCGGGAATTAACACAGATACGCAGTATTTT	CATSRAPGINTDTQYF	.	.	TRBV15	TRBJ2-3
TGTGCCAGCAGCCAGGGACAGGGGTGGGAGACCCAGTACTTC	CASSQGQGWETQYF	TRBD1	few	TRBV11-2	TRBJ2-5
TGCGCCAGCAGCCCCTGGACTAGGGGTACTCAAGAGACCCAGTACTTC	CASSPWTRGTQETQYF	TRBD2	.	TRBV5-1	TRBJ2-5
TGTGCCAGCTCGCTAGGACAGGGGGAGTTCAATCAGCCCCAGCATTTT	CASSLGQGEFNQPQHF	TRBD1	.	TRBV18	TRBJ1-5
TGTGCCAGCAGCTTGGAGACAGGGGTAGGTCAGCCCCAGCATTTT	CASSLETGVGQPQHF	TRBD1	few	TRBV7-2	TRBJ1-5
TGTGCCAGCAGTTTCTCATCAGGGCCGGCCACAGATACGCAGTATTTT	CASSFSSGPATDTQYF	.	.	TRBV27	TRBJ2-3
TGTGCCAGCAGCGTATCTAGCGGGGGGAGAAATGAGCAGTTCTTC	CASSVSSGGRNEQFF	TRBD2	few	TRBV7-2	TRBJ2-1
TGTGCCAGCAGCCCACAGGCCTACGAGCAGTACTTC	CASSPQAYEQYF	.	.	TRBV28	TRBJ2-7
TGTGCCAGTAGTATGGCGTGGGGGGGAGAGACCCAGTACTTC	CASSMAWGGETQYF	TRBD2	.	TRBV19	TRBJ2-5
TGTGCCAGCAAAGGCCAGGCGTATGAGCAGTTCTTC	CASKGQAYEQFF	.	many	TRBV5-4	TRBJ2-1
TGTGCCAGCAGCTTATTGGACTCCACAGATACGCAGTATTTT	CASSLLDSTDTQYF	.	.	TRBV7-2	TRBJ2-3
TGTGCCAGCAGCCTCCGGGACAAGGAACGAGGGGGTACCAAAAACATTCAGTACTTC	CASSLRDKERGGTKNIQYF	.	.	TRBV7-8	TRBJ2-4
TGTGCCACCAGCAGAGATCCCACAGGGTCGGGAGGCTACACCTTC	CATSRDPTGSGGYTF	.	.	TRBV15	TRBJ1-2